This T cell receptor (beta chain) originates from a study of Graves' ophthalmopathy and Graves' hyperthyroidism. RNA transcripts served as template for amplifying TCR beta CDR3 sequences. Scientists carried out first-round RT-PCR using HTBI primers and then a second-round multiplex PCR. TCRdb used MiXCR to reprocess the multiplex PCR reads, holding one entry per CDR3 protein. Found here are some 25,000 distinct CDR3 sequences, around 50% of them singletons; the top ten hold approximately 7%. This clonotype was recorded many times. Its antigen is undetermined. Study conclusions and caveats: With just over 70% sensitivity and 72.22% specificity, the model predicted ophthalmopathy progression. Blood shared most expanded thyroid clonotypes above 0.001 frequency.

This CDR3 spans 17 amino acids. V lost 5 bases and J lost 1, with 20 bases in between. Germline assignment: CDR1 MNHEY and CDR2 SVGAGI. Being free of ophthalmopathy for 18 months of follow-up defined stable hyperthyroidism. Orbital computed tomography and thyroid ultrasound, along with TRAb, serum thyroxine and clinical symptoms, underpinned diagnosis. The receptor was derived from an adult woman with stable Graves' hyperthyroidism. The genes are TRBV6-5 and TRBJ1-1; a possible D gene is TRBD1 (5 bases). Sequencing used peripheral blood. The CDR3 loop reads CASSTHPRGRTNTEAFF. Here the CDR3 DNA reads TGTGCCAGCAGTACCCACCCTAGGGGACGGACGAACACTGAAGCTTTCTTT.